Following are 4 T cell receptor beta chains from one sample sequenced in a study of T cell repertoires in cytomegalovirus infection. Their antigens are not known. Each CDR3 protein is one row after TCRdb ran MiXCR on the reads. The sample has fewer than 950,000 distinct CDR3 sequences, approximately 32% seen once; the top ten hold around 12%. Specimen: cultured CD8+ T cells from PBMCs, collected from culture after CMV antigen stimulation. The source of these receptors is a human donor in good health (CMV status not recorded). Some clones in this sample may be carry-over from other donors' samples.

In its sample, this clonotype was seen a few times. This sequence joins TRBV6-6 and TRBJ1-2, with a tentative D call TRBD1 (5 bases). The CDR3 sequence is 15 residues long. Trimming shortened V by 2 bases and J by 5 bases, and 15 bases separated the two germline ends. The germline V gene encodes CDR1 MNHNY and CDR2 SVGAGI (reference sequence). CDR3 residues: CASSYATDAPYGYTF. CDR3 coding DNA: TGTGCCAGCAGTTACGCGACAGATGCCCCTTATGGCTACACCTTC.

This clonotype was picked up a small number of times. The chain uses TRBV2 and TRBJ1-4; possibly TRBD1 for D (6 bases). Germline V lookup: CDR1 SNHLY, CDR2 FYNNEI. The CDR3 runs 19 residues. Trimming stripped 6 bases from V and 0 bases from J, with 23 bases between. The CDR3 sequence is CASSGGRQNFDATNEKLFF. Written as DNA, the CDR3 is TGTGCCAGCAGCGGGGGGCGGCAGAATTTTGACGCAACTAATGAAAAACTGTTTTTT.

The rearrangement joins TRBV7-9 to TRBJ2-3, with D maybe TRBD1 (5 bases). Looked up from germline, CDR1 is SEHNR and CDR2 is FQNEAQ (reference sequence). V was pared by 6 bases and J by 5 bases, with 12 bases between. This CDR3 comprises 13 residues. The CDR3 protein is CASRGQGRDTQYF. In DNA, the CDR3 is TGTGCCAGCAGAGGGCAGGGAAGAGATACGCAGTATTTT.

This sequence joins TRBV12-3 or TRBV12-4 and TRBJ1-6; the D gene is possibly TRBD1 (5 bases). Deletions cut 3 bases from V and 5 bases from J, with 14 bases between. The CDR3 runs 16 residues. The CDR3 protein is CASSFSGPQHNSPLHF. DNA of the CDR3: TGTGCCAGCAGTTTCTCAGGGCCTCAACATAATTCACCCCTCCACTTT.